These T cell receptor beta chains were read from a single sample in a study of cytomegalovirus exposure and HLA in healthy donors. Using immunoSEQ multiplex PCR, the repertoire was profiled, and TCRdb retains in-frame clones only, with some absent. The table has more than 90,000 clones, approximately 76% seen once; the top ten hold roughly 7%. What was sequenced was PBMCs. These receptors all come from a man aged 40-55 years in good health and CMV-seropositive. CDR3s include the opening cysteine and the closing phenylalanine or tryptophan. Each record gives: D gene, clone size, V gene, J gene, CDR3 DNA, CDR3 protein. A D gene is named only where the DNA matches it firmly. Where a row states a size, it is once, few, many or the class of an expanded clone; other rows omit it.

TRBD1,.,TRBV5-1,TRBJ1-1,TGCGCCAGCAGTCCTCCGGGACAGGGAGGGAACACTGAAGCTTTCTTT,CASSPPGQGGNTEAFF
.,.,TRBV7-8,TRBJ2-7,TGTGCCAGCAGCTCTTTCGGACAGTCCTACGAGCAGTACTTC,CASSSFGQSYEQYF
TRBD1,.,TRBV27,TRBJ1-2,TGTGCCAGCAGCCCCCAGGGGGCCTACCTCCATGGCTACACCTTC,CASSPQGAYLHGYTF
.,.,TRBV29-1,TRBJ1-1,TGCAGCGTTGACAGGGGAACTGAAGCTTTCTTT,CSVDRGTEAFF
.,.,TRBV4-1,TRBJ1-1,TGCGCCAGCAGCCAGATGGAACAAGGGAGGGCCACTGAAGCTTTCTTT,CASSQMEQGRATEAFF
.,.,TRBV7-2,TRBJ2-2,TGTGCCAGCAGCCCGCGGGATAGCGGTACCACCGGGGAGCTGTTTTTT,CASSPRDSGTTGELFF
TRBD1,.,TRBV11-2,TRBJ1-2,TGTGCCAGCAGCTTAGATCCCGGGACAGGACGCGGCTACACCTTC,CASSLDPGTGRGYTF
.,.,TRBV29-1,TRBJ2-1,TGCAGCGTTGGTCCGGTAAATGAGCAGTTCTTC,CSVGPVNEQFF
.,.,TRBV18,TRBJ2-5,TGTGCCAGCTCACCGGCGGCGGGGCAAGAGACCCAGTACTTC,CASSPAAGQETQYF
.,.,TRBV9,TRBJ2-7,TGTGCCAGCAGCGTAGCTAATGTGGCACGGCAGGGAGGATACGAGCAGTACTTC,CASSVANVARQGGYEQYF
TRBD1,.,TRBV11-2,TRBJ1-6,TGTGCCAGCATCTTAGATCCAGGGGGTTCACCCCTCCACTTT,CASILDPGGSPLHF
TRBD2,.,TRBV9,TRBJ2-1,TGTGCCAGCAGCCCGACTAGCGGGAGTGGGTATGAGCAGTTCTTC,CASSPTSGSGYEQFF
TRBD1,.,TRBV9,TRBJ1-2,TGTGCCAGCAGCTATAAGTCCGAGGGGCAGGGGGTAGAGGGCTACACCTTC,CASSYKSEGQGVEGYTF
TRBD2,once,TRBV9,TRBJ2-1,TGTGCCAGCAGCGTAGTTAGCGGGCTCCCTTACAATGAGCAGTTCTTC,CASSVVSGLPYNEQFF
TRBD2,.,TRBV5-1,TRBJ2-3,TGCGCCAGCAGCTTACCCCCTAGAGCGGGGGCGGAAGATACGCAGTATTTT,CASSLPPRAGAEDTQYF
.,.,TRBV11-3,TRBJ1-1,TGTGCCAGCAGCGCAGGGGTGTTGGGTGAAGCTTTCTTT,CASSAGVLGEAFF
.,.,TRBV7-2,TRBJ2-7,TGTGCCAGCAGCTCCCTAGGCTACGAGCAGTACTTC,CASSSLGYEQYF
TRBD1,.,TRBV6-1,TRBJ1-1,TGTGCCAGCACCTGGGACAGATTCACTGAAGCTTTCTTT,CASTWDRFTEAFF
TRBD1,.,TRBV28,TRBJ1-5,TGTGCCAGCAGTTTGGGACAGGGGAGGAGATATCAGCCCCAGCATTTT,CASSLGQGRRYQPQHF
.,.,TRBV6-1,TRBJ2-7,TGTGCCAGCATCTATGGGACAACGAGCTCCTACGAGCAGTACTTC,CASIYGTTSSYEQYF
TRBD1,.,TRBV7-9,TRBJ1-4,TGTGCCAGCAGCCTAACAGGGGTGAGGGAAAAACTGTTTTTT,CASSLTGVREKLFF
.,.,TRBV5-1,TRBJ1-1,TGCGCCAGCGGCTCGGGGAAGAACACTGAAGCTTTCTTT,CASGSGKNTEAFF
.,.,TRBV9,TRBJ2-3,TGTGCCAGCAGCGTAGGGGGAGCGTGGAGCACAGATACGCAGTATTTT,CASSVGGAWSTDTQYF
.,few,TRBV4-3,TRBJ2-3,TGCGCCAGCAGCCACAGCAGCGTTACAGATACGCAGTATTTT,CASSHSSVTDTQYF
.,.,TRBV11-2,TRBJ2-6,TGTGCCAGCAGCTTGATTAGCTCTGGGGCCAACGTCCTGACTTTC,CASSLISSGANVLTF
.,.,TRBV12-2,TRBJ2-7,TGTGCAAGTCGCTTGCGAAATCAGGGGGGTAGCGACTACGAGCAGTACTTC,CASRLRNQGGSDYEQYF
TRBD2,.,TRBV2,TRBJ2-2,TGTGCCAGCAGTGGGAGCGGGGGGGCCCCCGGGGAGCTGTTTTTT,CASSGSGGAPGELFF
.,.,TRBV7-8,TRBJ1-4,TGTGCCAGCAGCATCCGGAATGAAAAACTGTTTTTT,CASSIRNEKLFF
.,.,TRBV5-6,TRBJ1-2,TGTGCCAGCAGCTTGGATCAGAGGTTACCGAACTATGGCTACACCTTC,CASSLDQRLPNYGYTF
TRBD1,few,TRBV10-3,TRBJ2-5,TGTGCCATCAGTGAGTCGGGACAGTACCAAGAGACCCAGTACTTC,CAISESGQYQETQYF
.,.,TRBV11-2,TRBJ2-7,TGTGCCAGCAGCTCCGTCTACTACGAGCAGTACTTC,CASSSVYYEQYF
.,.,TRBV6-1,TRBJ2-7,TGTGCCAGCAGTGAAGCGCTTCGGGTGGCGACCTACGAGCAGTACTTC,CASSEALRVATYEQYF
TRBD1,.,TRBV6-5,TRBJ2-4,TGTGCCAGCAGTTACTCTGGGACAGGGGGAAACATTCAGTACTTC,CASSYSGTGGNIQYF
.,.,TRBV18,TRBJ1-1,TGTGCCAGCTCACGTAGCGCGACACCCGAAAGTATTGAAGCTTTCTTT,CASSRSATPESIEAFF
.,.,TRBV7-6,TRBJ2-7,TGTGCCAGCAGAGAAACAGGGTATGGCGAGCAGTACTTC,CASRETGYGEQYF
.,few,TRBV27,TRBJ1-1,TGTGTGACCAGCGGCGGTATGGCGGGCACTGAAGCTTTCTTT,CVTSGGMAGTEAFF
TRBD2,.,TRBV2,TRBJ2-3,TGTGCCAGCAGTGGAACTGGACTAGCGGGGGGCACAGATACGCAGTATTTT,CASSGTGLAGGTDTQYF
.,few,TRBV5-1,TRBJ1-1,TGCGCCAGCAGCTTGAGGGCAGGGGAAAACACTGAAGCTTTCTTT,CASSLRAGENTEAFF
.,.,TRBV10-3,TRBJ2-2,TGTGCCATCAGTGAGGGACACACGACCGGGGAGCTGTTTTTT,CAISEGHTTGELFF
.,.,TRBV16,TRBJ1-4,TGTGCCAGCAGCCGAAACCTGGCGGGGGATGAAAAACTGTTTTTT,CASSRNLAGDEKLFF